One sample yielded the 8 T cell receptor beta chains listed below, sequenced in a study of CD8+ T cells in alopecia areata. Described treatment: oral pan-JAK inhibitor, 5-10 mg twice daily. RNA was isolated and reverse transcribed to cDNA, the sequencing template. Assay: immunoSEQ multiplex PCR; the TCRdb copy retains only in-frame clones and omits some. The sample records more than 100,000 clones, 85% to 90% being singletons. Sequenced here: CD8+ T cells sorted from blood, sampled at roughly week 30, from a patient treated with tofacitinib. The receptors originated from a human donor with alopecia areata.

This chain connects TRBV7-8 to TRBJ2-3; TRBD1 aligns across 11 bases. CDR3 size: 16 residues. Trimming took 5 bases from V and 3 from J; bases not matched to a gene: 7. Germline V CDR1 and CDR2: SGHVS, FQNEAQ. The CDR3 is CASSPRTGGTTDTQYF. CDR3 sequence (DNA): TGTGCCAGCAGCCCTAGGACAGGGGGCACAACAGATACGCAGTATTTT.

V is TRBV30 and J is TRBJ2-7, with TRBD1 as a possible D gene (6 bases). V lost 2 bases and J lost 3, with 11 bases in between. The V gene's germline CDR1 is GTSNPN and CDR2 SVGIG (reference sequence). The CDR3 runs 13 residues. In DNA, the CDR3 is TGTGCCTGGAGTACAGGGCCGGGCTACGAGCAGTACTTC. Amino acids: CAWSTGPGYEQYF.

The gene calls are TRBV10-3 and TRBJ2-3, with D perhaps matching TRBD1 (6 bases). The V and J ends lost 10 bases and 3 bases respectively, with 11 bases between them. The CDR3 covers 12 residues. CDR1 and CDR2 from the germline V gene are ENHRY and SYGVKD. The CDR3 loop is CATRGETDTQYF. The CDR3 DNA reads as TGTGCCACCAGGGGAGAGACAGATACGCAGTATTTT.

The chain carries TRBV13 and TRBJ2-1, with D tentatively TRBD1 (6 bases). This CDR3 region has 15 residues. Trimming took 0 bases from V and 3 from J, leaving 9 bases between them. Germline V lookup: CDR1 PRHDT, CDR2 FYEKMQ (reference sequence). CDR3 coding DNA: TGTGCCAGCAGCTTAGGGCGAGGGGGCTACAATGAGCAGTTCTTC. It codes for CASSLGRGGYNEQFF.

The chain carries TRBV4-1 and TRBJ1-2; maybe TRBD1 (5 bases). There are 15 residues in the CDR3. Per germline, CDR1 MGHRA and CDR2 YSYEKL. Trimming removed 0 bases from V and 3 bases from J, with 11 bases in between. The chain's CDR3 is CASSQDPEGDYGYTF. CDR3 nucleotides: TGCGCCAGCAGCCAAGATCCGGAAGGGGACTATGGCTACACCTTC.

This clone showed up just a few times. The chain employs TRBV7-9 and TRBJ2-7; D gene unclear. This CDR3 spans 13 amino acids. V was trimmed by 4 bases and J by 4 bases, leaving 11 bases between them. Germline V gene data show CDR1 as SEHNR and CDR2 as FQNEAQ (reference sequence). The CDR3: CASSSGTRYEQYF. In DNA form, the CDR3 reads TGTGCCAGCAGCTCAGGCACGAGGTACGAGCAGTACTTC.

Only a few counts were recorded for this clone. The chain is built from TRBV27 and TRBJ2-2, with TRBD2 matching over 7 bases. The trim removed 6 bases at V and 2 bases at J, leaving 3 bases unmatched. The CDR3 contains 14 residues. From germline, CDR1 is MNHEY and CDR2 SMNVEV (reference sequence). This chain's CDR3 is CASSAGVNTGELFF. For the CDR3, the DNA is TGTGCCAGCAGCGCGGGAGTTAACACCGGGGAGCTGTTTTTT.

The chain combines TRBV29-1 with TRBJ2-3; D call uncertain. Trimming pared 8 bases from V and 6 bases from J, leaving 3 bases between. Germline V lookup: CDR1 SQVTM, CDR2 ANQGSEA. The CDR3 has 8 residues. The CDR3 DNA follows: TGCAGCTCGGATACGCAGTATTTT. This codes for CSSDTQYF.